This T cell receptor (beta chain) was documented in a study of a mutant IDH1 vaccine in newly diagnosed glioma. On the study more broadly: Patients began vaccination 4-6 weeks after radiotherapy alone, or with temozolomide cycles. Averaging roughly 40 years of age, treated patients were about 60% male and about 38% female.

On this clone itself: Its antigen is not known.

CDR1 is KGHSH and CDR2 is LQKENI in the germline V gene. V was trimmed by 3 bases and J by 4 bases, leaving 9 bases between them. CDR3 length: 13 amino acids. Time point given: week 23, last vaccination. The study gave 300 ug of mutant IDH1 20-mer peptide per vaccine dose, with topical imiquimod. Produced via immunoSEQ multiplex PCR; TCRdb's table is partial and in-frame only. Altogether tens of thousands of clones are present, around 80% being singletons, with the ten largest covering over 7%. Study results and limitations: Among all patients, vaccine-induced immune responses occurred in roughly 93%. Seemingly, top peripheral T cell clonotype changes bore no relation to pseudoprogression.

The receptor's source is a woman aged 35 to 49 with glioma. Some clones in this sample may be carry-over from other donors' samples. The starting material was PBMCs, obtained from a glioma patient whose treatment included an IDH1 peptide vaccine. The genes are TRBV18 and TRBJ1-1; perhaps TRBD1 as D (6 bases). The CDR3 DNA follows: TGTGCCAGCTCACCCCGACAGGTCACTGAAGCTTTCTTT. Its protein is CASSPRQVTEAFF.